A single sample is the source of the 31 T cell receptor beta chains below, sequenced in a study of metastatic and nonmetastatic thyroid tumors. Patients underwent thyroid surgery, and none had received any treatment before it. TCRdb re-clonotyped the PCR reads via MiXCR. The profile shows 40,000 or so clones, roughly 13% of them singletons. The sequencing sample was made of blood. The source of these receptors is a female donor with papillary thyroid cancer or a benign thyroid nodule (not recorded which). Some clones in this sample may be carry-over from other donors' samples.

Within the sample, this clone is medium-sized (0.01 to 0.1%). The genes are TRBV6-6 and TRBJ2-1; a possible D gene is TRBD1 (5 bases). This CDR3 region has 16 residues. Germline lookup yields CDR1 MNHNY and CDR2 SVGAGI (reference sequence). Trimming took 0 bases from V and 1 from J, leaving 10 bases between them. The CDR3 coding sequence is TGTGCCAGCAGTTACTCGAGTGCAGGGTCCTACAATGAGCAGTTCTTC. Translating it yields CASSYSSAGSYNEQFF.

This clone rates as medium-sized (0.01 to 0.1%). This chain joins TRBV6-1 and TRBJ2-7; D uncertain. V lost 5 bases and J 4 bases, leaving 9 bases between the germline ends. The V gene's germline CDR1 is MNHNS and CDR2 SASEGT. The CDR3 covers 12 residues. The CDR3 DNA reads TGTGCCAGCAGTCAATCTCGGTACGAGCAGTACTTC. Translating it yields CASSQSRYEQYF.

This clone was counted ten times or more. An end of the junction does not agree with germline; a read error may underlie this. CDR3 amino acids: CASSNSGTGGETQYF. CDR3 DNA sequence: TGTGCTAGCAGCAACTCCGGGACAGGGGGGGAGACCCAGTACTTC. The chain uses TRBV7-7 and TRBJ2-5; 11 nucleotides line up with TRBD1. The CDR3 loop spans 15 amino acids. CDR1 and CDR2 (germline): SSHAT, FNYEAQ (reference sequence).

This clone has ten or more counts. The chain recombines TRBV6-1 with TRBJ2-1, with D tentatively TRBD1 (5 bases). There are 14 residues in the CDR3. The germline gives CDR1 MNHNS, CDR2 SASEGT. Trimming removed 10 bases from V and 8 bases from J, with 21 bases in between. CDR3 loop: CANSPGGARDEQFF. CDR3 DNA: TGTGCCAACAGCCCGGGTGGGGCACGCGATGAGCAGTTCTTC.

This clone showed up many times. This chain uses TRBV19 with TRBJ1-2; D possibly corresponds to TRBD1 (5 bases). The CDR3 covers 14 residues. CDR1 and CDR2 from the germline V gene are LNHDA and SQIVND (reference sequence). Trimming pared 6 bases from V and 4 bases from J, leaving 15 bases between. The CDR3 nucleotides read TGTGCCAGTAGAGCCAGGGAGCGCTCCTATGGCTACACCTTC. Amino acids: CASRARERSYGYTF.

This clone appeared many times. The chain combines TRBV7-8 with TRBJ2-1; possible D gene TRBD2, 6 bases. Trimming removed 1 base at V and 0 bases at J, with 7 bases between. From germline, CDR1 is SGHVS and CDR2 FQNEAQ. CDR3 size: 15 residues. The CDR3 sequence: CASSLGSGSYNEQFF. The CDR3 DNA reads TGTGCCAGCAGCTTAGGTAGCGGCTCCTACAATGAGCAGTTCTTC.

The chain carries TRBV10-1 and TRBJ2-3, with 7 bases lining up with TRBD2. CDR1 and CDR2 from the germline V gene are WNHNN and SYGVQD (reference sequence). CDR3 length: 16 amino acids. Trimming took 0 bases from V and 7 from J; bases not matched to a gene: 10. Here the CDR3 DNA reads TGCGCCAGCAGTGAGTCAACTAGCGTGAGGACATATACGCAGTATTTT. Its protein is CASSESTSVRTYTQYF.

This clone was picked up a small number of times. A much larger clone differs from this one at a single base, so this may be a read error. This chain uses TRBV2 with TRBJ2-5; TRBD1 aligns across 7 bases. The CDR3 is made up of 13 amino acids. Per the germline V gene, CDR1 is SNHLY and CDR2 is FYNNEI. After removal of 4 bases from V and 7 bases from J, the junction contained 6 bases not matched to a gene. CDR3 in amino acids: CASSVDREGTQYF. DNA of the CDR3: TGTGCCAGCAGTGTCGACAGGGAAGGGACCCAGTACTTC. The full variable domain, its missing parts supplied by reference TRBV2 and TRBJ2-5, is EPEVTQTPSHQVTQMGQEVILRCVPISNHLYFYWYRQILGQKVEFLVSFYNNEISEKSEIFDDQFSVERPDGSNFTLKIRSTKLEDSAMYFCASSVDREGTQYFGPGTRLLVL.

This clone was counted ten times or more. The V gene is TRBV29-1, the J gene TRBJ1-1; D is unclear. CDR3 length: 11 residues. Germline V gene lookup returns CDR1 SQVTM and CDR2 ANQGSEA. The germline V and J ends were trimmed by 7 bases and 4 bases, with 10 bases remaining between them. CDR3 in DNA: TGCAGCGCCGAACTCTTCACTGAAGCTTTCTTT. This translates into CSAELFTEAFF. Full variable domain (rest looked up from reference TRBV29-1 and TRBJ1-1): SAVISQKPSRDICQRGTSLTIQCQVDSQVTMMFWYRQQPGQSLTLIATANQGSEATYESGFVIDKFPISRPNLTFSTLTVSNMSPEDSSIYLCSAELFTEAFFGQGTRLTVV.

V and J are TRBV24-1 and TRBJ1-2; D might be TRBD1 (6 bases). In germline, CDR1 is KGHDR, CDR2 SFDVKD. The CDR3 contains 19 residues. V shed 9 bases and J shed 2 bases, with 30 bases lying between them. This CDR3 reads CATLNVREGDPDLNYGYTF. For the CDR3, the DNA is TGTGCCACCCTTAACGTCCGGGAGGGGGACCCCGATCTCAACTATGGCTACACCTTC.

V usage is TRBV30 and J usage is TRBJ2-2; D gene ambiguous. This CDR3 contains 12 residues. Germline V gene sequence: CDR1 GTSNPN, CDR2 SVGIG (reference sequence). Trimming removed 2 bases at V and 7 bases at J, with 8 bases between. DNA of the CDR3: TGTGCCTGGAGTCGGGTTATCGGGGAGCTGTTTTTT. This sequence encodes CAWSRVIGELFF. The full variable domain, its missing parts supplied by reference TRBV30 and TRBJ2-2, is SQTIHQWPATLVQPVGSPLSLECTVEGTSNPNLYWYRQAAGRGLQLLFYSVGIGQISSEVPQNLSASRPQDRQFILSSKKLLLSDSGFYLCAWSRVIGELFFGEGSRLTVL.

This clone has a count of ten or more. The chain combines TRBV20-1 with TRBJ2-2, with D perhaps matching TRBD1 (6 bases). V lost 2 bases and J 1 base, leaving 14 bases between the germline ends. This CDR3 contains 16 residues. Germline CDR1 and CDR2: DFQATT and SNEGSKA (reference sequence). The DNA of the CDR3 is TGCAGTGCTAGATGGTTGGGGGCAGGGAACACCGGGGAGCTGTTTTTT. Translation gives CSARWLGAGNTGELFF.

Concerning this clone itself: This specimen includes other DNA sequences encoding the same CDR3. The gene calls are TRBV9 and TRBJ2-7; no clear D gene. The CDR3 runs 13 residues. V lost 4 bases and J lost 5, with 13 bases in between. Germline V gives CDR1 SGDLS, CDR2 YYNGEE. CDR3 loop: CASSPLGPHEQYF. The CDR3 DNA sequence: TGTGCCAGCAGCCCCCTTGGTCCTCACGAGCAGTACTTC. Complete variable domain (other parts from reference TRBV9 and TRBJ2-7): DSGVTQTPKHLITATGQRVTLRCSPRSGDLSVYWYQQSLDQGLQFLIQYYNGEERAKGNILERFSAQQFPDLHSELNLSSLELGDSALYFCASSPLGPHEQYFGPGTRLTVT.

Written as DNA, the CDR3 is TGTGCCAGTAGAAGTCGTACGCGTTACAATGAGCAGTTCTTC. Translated: CASRSRTRYNEQFF. V is TRBV19 and J is TRBJ2-1, with D uncertain. Germline V gene data show CDR1 as LNHDA and CDR2 as SQIVND (reference sequence). V lost 6 bases and J lost 4, with 13 bases in between. This CDR3 is 14 amino acids long.

Ten or more counts support this clone. The CDR3: CAISESTQAMRNEQFF. CDR3 DNA: TGTGCCATCAGTGAGTCGACTCAAGCGATGAGGAATGAGCAGTTCTTC. This chain links TRBV10-3 with TRBJ2-1; D is uncertain. Trimming stripped 0 bases from V and 7 bases from J, with 16 bases between. The CDR3 sequence is 16 residues long. CDR1 is ENHRY and CDR2 is SYGVKD in the germline V gene.

The rearrangement links TRBV5-1 to TRBJ2-2; D is undetermined. There are 17 residues in the CDR3. Trimming shortened V by 1 base and J by 0 bases, and 13 bases separated the two germline ends. Germline V gives CDR1 SGHRS, CDR2 YFSETQ. In DNA form, the CDR3 reads TGCGCCAGCAGCTTGTTGCGAGACGGAACGAACACCGGGGAGCTGTTTTTT. Its protein product is CASSLLRDGTNTGELFF.

In this sample, this clone turned up many times. One end of the junction fails to match germline, which may point to a read error. This rearrangement joins TRBV7-7 to TRBJ2-7, with D perhaps matching TRBD1 (5 bases). The CDR3 loop spans 13 amino acids. CDR1 is SSHAT, CDR2 FNYEAQ, per germline (reference sequence). Here the CDR3 reads CASSMTETYEQYF. CDR3 nucleotide sequence: TGTGCTAGCAGCATGACAGAGACCTACGAGCAGTACTTC. Drawing the rest from reference TRBV7-7 and TRBJ2-7, the complete variable domain is GAGVSQSPRYKVTKRGQDVTLRCDPISSHATLYWYQQALGQGPEFLTYFNYEAQPDKSGLPSDRFSAERPEGSISTLTIQRTEQRDSAMYRCASSMTETYEQYFGPGTRLTVT.

This clone was picked up many times. The chain joins TRBV20-1 to TRBJ1-1, with TRBD1 as a possible D gene (6 bases). This CDR3 is built from 15 residues. Germline V lookup: CDR1 DFQATT, CDR2 SNEGSKA (reference sequence). V was cut by 5 bases and J by 0 bases, with 16 bases left in between. The CDR3 loop is CSAYREGDLNTEAFF. The CDR3 DNA follows: TGCAGTGCTTACAGGGAAGGCGACCTGAACACTGAAGCTTTCTTT.

The chain combines TRBV7-2 with TRBJ2-7; D remains unclear. Looked up from germline, CDR1 is SGHTA and CDR2 is FQGNSA. CDR3 length: 13 residues. Trimming left V 2 bases short and J 3 bases short, with 8 bases between. The CDR3 loop is CASSLSGNYEQYF. The CDR3 DNA reads TGTGCCAGCAGCTTATCCGGAAACTACGAGCAGTACTTC.

This clone was seen a few times. V usage is TRBV28 and J usage is TRBJ2-7; D may be TRBD1 (5 bases). There are 16 residues in the CDR3. Germline V gene lookup returns CDR1 MDHEN and CDR2 SYDVKM. Trimming left V 2 bases short and J 0 bases short, with 14 bases between. CDR3 protein: CASSLSWGRSSYEQYF. The CDR3 coding sequence is TGTGCCAGCAGTTTAAGTTGGGGCAGAAGCTCCTACGAGCAGTACTTC.

The table lists this clone with many counts. The CDR3 region is CASSLVSGRLTDTQYF. The CDR3 DNA is TGCGCCAGCAGCTTGGTGTCGGGACGACTCACAGATACGCAGTATTTT. The chain uses TRBV5-1 and TRBJ2-3; D assignment may be TRBD1 or TRBD2 (5 bases each). Trimming left V 0 bases short and J 2 bases short, with 13 bases between. Germline lookup yields CDR1 SGHRS and CDR2 YFSETQ. This CDR3 is built from 16 residues.

This clone was seen a handful of times. The CDR3 is CASTDPGDMNTEAFF. As DNA, the CDR3 is TGTGCCAGTACTGACCCCGGGGATATGAACACTGAAGCTTTCTTT. The chain has TRBV19 and TRBJ1-1; D unresolved. The CDR3 consists of 15 residues. Germline assignment: CDR1 LNHDA and CDR2 SQIVND (reference sequence). Trimming removed 7 bases from V and 0 bases from J, with 15 bases in between.

This clone was observed many times. V usage is TRBV10-3 and J usage is TRBJ2-1; no reliable D call. The CDR3 extends over 15 amino acids. Trimming removed 2 bases at V and 3 bases at J, with 11 bases between. CDR1 and CDR2 from the germline V gene are ENHRY and SYGVKD. CDR3 amino acids: CAISETGPNYNEQFF. The DNA of the CDR3 is TGTGCCATCAGTGAGACCGGACCAAACTACAATGAGCAGTTCTTC.

This clone has ten or more counts. This rearrangement joins TRBV2 to TRBJ2-7; perhaps TRBD2 as D (6 bases). The CDR3 covers 13 residues. Per germline, CDR1 SNHLY and CDR2 FYNNEI. The V and J ends lost 7 bases and 3 bases respectively, with 13 bases between them. CDR3 DNA: TGTGCCAGCACCGGGACTGCCTACTACGAGCAGTACTTC. Protein sequence: CASTGTAYYEQYF.

This clone has just a few counts. Likely a read error: the CDR3 ends without its conserved phenylalanine or tryptophan. The CDR3 DNA reads TGTGCCAGTAGTTACCGGTCCTTCTATGGCTACACCCTC. Translating it yields CASSYRSFYGYTL. The V call is TRBV19, the J call TRBJ1-2; D ambiguous. CDR1 is LNHDA, CDR2 SQIVND, per germline (reference sequence). This CDR3 has 13 amino acids. V was pared by 5 bases and J by 4 bases, with 11 bases between.

In this sample, this clone turned up many times. The chain has TRBV5-1 and TRBJ2-1; tentatively, D is TRBD2 (6 bases). The CDR3 length is 16 residues. V lost 0 bases, J lost 5 bases, and 15 bases lay in between. Germline loops: CDR1 SGHRS, CDR2 YFSETQ. This chain's CDR3 is CASSLARFSGDNEQFF. The DNA for the CDR3 is TGCGCCAGCAGCTTGGCCCGGTTTAGCGGCGACAATGAGCAGTTCTTC.

This clone was observed many times. This chain connects TRBV7-6 to TRBJ1-6; tentative D call: TRBD1 (5 bases). This CDR3 is built from 14 residues. V dropped 5 bases and J dropped 6 bases, with 11 bases sitting between them. The germline CDR1 and CDR2 sequences are SGHVS and FNYEAQ. As DNA, the CDR3 is TGTGCCAGCAGCCGGGCGGGACCTAATTCACCCCTCCACTTT. Its translation is CASSRAGPNSPLHF.

This clone turned up a few times. This rearrangement joins TRBV6-6 to TRBJ1-2; weak D call: TRBD1 (5 bases). Germline V gives CDR1 MNHNY, CDR2 SVGAGI (reference sequence). V was shortened by 1 base and J by 2 bases, with 11 bases between the two germline ends. CDR3 length: 15 residues. This CDR3 reads CASSYYRTGNYGYTF. The CDR3 DNA sequence: TGTGCCAGCAGTTACTACAGAACAGGAAACTATGGCTACACCTTC.

This clone was seen ten or more times. V and J are TRBV9 and TRBJ1-5; D is unclear. Looked up from germline, CDR1 is SGDLS and CDR2 is YYNGEE. CDR3 length: 14 amino acids. V lost 2 bases and J 7 bases, leaving 13 bases between the germline ends. The CDR3 protein is CASSVGSGGQPQHF. In DNA, the CDR3 is TGTGCCAGCAGCGTTGGGTCAGGTGGCCAGCCCCAGCATTTT.

This clone was seen repeatedly, ten times or more. V usage is TRBV20-1 and J usage is TRBJ1-1; 8 nucleotides agree with TRBD1. The V gene end was trimmed by 4 bases and the J gene end by 3 bases; junction bases not matched to a gene: 10. Germline V gene data show CDR1 as DFQATT and CDR2 as SNEGSKA (reference sequence). The CDR3 is made up of 15 amino acids. The DNA of the CDR3 is TGCAGTGCTATTGGACAGGGAGAAGGGGACACTGAAGCTTTCTTT. Its protein product is CSAIGQGEGDTEAFF.

This clone was counted many times. As DNA, the CDR3 is TGTGCCAGCGGGAGAGGAGCTATGGAGCTGTTTTTT. Amino acid sequence: CASGRGAMELFF. The chain carries TRBV25-1 and TRBJ2-2; the D gene is possibly TRBD2 (5 bases). The CDR3 is 12 residues long. Per the germline V gene, CDR1 is MGHDK and CDR2 is SYGVNS. The germline V and J ends were trimmed by 8 bases and 10 bases, with 14 bases remaining between them. Full variable domain (rest looked up from reference TRBV25-1 and TRBJ2-2): EADIYQTPRYLVIGTGKKITLECSQTMGHDKMYWYQQDPGMELHLIHYSYGVNSTEKGDLSSESTVSRIRTEHFPLTLESARPSHTSQYLCASGRGAMELFFGEGSRLTVL.